This is a list of T cell receptor beta chains from one sample in a study of lymphopenia after photon versus proton radiotherapy. The repertoire was sequenced with immunoSEQ multiplex PCR; TCRdb's copy has only in-frame clones and lacks some. The sample lists about 60,000 clones, less than 85% occurring once. Here the sequenced sample was peripheral blood, taken from a patient treated with proton-based radiotherapy. Receptor source: a man aged 55 to 69 with pancreatic cancer. The CDR3 runs from the conserved cysteine through the conserved F or W. The order of the fields is D gene, clone size, J gene, V gene, CDR3 protein, CDR3 DNA. The D gene is left open where the match is weak. A clone size is listed for some rows: how often the clone was seen (once, few, many), or a class if it is expanded.

d_call: TRBD1; clone_size: .; j_call: TRBJ2-7; v_call: TRBV11-2; cdr3_aa: CASSEGQGNYEQYF; cdr3_nt: TGTGCCAGCAGCGAGGGACAGGGGAACTACGAGCAGTACTTC
d_call: .; clone_size: .; j_call: TRBJ2-1; v_call: TRBV11-2; cdr3_aa: CASSLDTGYNEQFF; cdr3_nt: TGTGCCAGCAGCTTAGATACAGGGTACAATGAGCAGTTCTTC
d_call: TRBD1; clone_size: once; j_call: TRBJ2-3; v_call: TRBV7-2; cdr3_aa: CASSLARGWADTQYF; cdr3_nt: TGTGCCAGCAGCTTGGCCAGGGGGTGGGCAGATACGCAGTATTTT
d_call: .; clone_size: .; j_call: TRBJ1-6; v_call: TRBV14; cdr3_aa: CASSRGTPSGSPLHF; cdr3_nt: TGTGCCAGCAGCAGAGGGACTCCCTCCGGGTCACCCCTCCACTTT
d_call: .; clone_size: .; j_call: TRBJ1-2; v_call: TRBV30; cdr3_aa: CACGPGGYTF; cdr3_nt: TGTGCCTGTGGGCCGGGAGGCTACACCTTC
d_call: TRBD2; clone_size: .; j_call: TRBJ2-2; v_call: TRBV5-4; cdr3_aa: CASSFSGRITGELFF; cdr3_nt: TGTGCCAGCAGCTTTAGCGGGAGAATCACCGGGGAGCTGTTTTTT
d_call: .; clone_size: few; j_call: TRBJ1-2; v_call: TRBV28; cdr3_aa: CASSNFYGYTF; cdr3_nt: TGTGCCAGCAGTAATTTCTATGGCTACACCTTC
d_call: .; clone_size: .; j_call: TRBJ1-1; v_call: TRBV6-5; cdr3_aa: CASRRQANTEAFF; cdr3_nt: TGTGCCAGCAGGCGACAGGCGAACACTGAAGCTTTCTTT
d_call: TRBD1; clone_size: .; j_call: TRBJ1-1; v_call: TRBV7-3; cdr3_aa: CASSLSPWTGGLNTEAFF; cdr3_nt: TGTGCCAGCAGCTTATCCCCGTGGACAGGAGGGTTGAACACTGAAGCTTTCTTT
d_call: TRBD2; clone_size: .; j_call: TRBJ2-7; v_call: TRBV23-1; cdr3_aa: CASSRRRRLAGRKFEYF; cdr3_nt: TGCGCCAGCAGTCGACGGAGGCGACTAGCGGGACGCAAGTTTGAGTACTTC
d_call: .; clone_size: few; j_call: TRBJ1-2; v_call: TRBV2; cdr3_aa: CASSPRVDGYTF; cdr3_nt: TGTGCCAGCAGTCCCAGGGTTGATGGCTACACCTTC
d_call: .; clone_size: .; j_call: TRBJ1-1; v_call: TRBV11-3; cdr3_aa: CASSLESWSTEAFF; cdr3_nt: TGTGCCAGCAGCTTAGAATCATGGAGCACTGAAGCTTTCTTT
d_call: TRBD2; clone_size: .; j_call: TRBJ2-7; v_call: TRBV6-1; cdr3_aa: CASSEAGLSRLTYEQYF; cdr3_nt: TGTGCCAGCAGTGAAGCGGGACTATCTAGGTTGACCTACGAGCAGTACTTC
d_call: TRBD2; clone_size: .; j_call: TRBJ2-5; v_call: TRBV7-2; cdr3_aa: CASSFLLAGQETQYF; cdr3_nt: TGTGCCAGCAGCTTCTTACTAGCGGGACAAGAGACCCAGTACTTC
d_call: TRBD2; clone_size: .; j_call: TRBJ2-3; v_call: TRBV27; cdr3_aa: CASSPPGLAGHTDTQYF; cdr3_nt: TGTGCCAGCAGTCCGCCGGGACTAGCGGGACACACAGATACGCAGTATTTT
d_call: .; clone_size: .; j_call: TRBJ2-7; v_call: TRBV6-1; cdr3_aa: CASSVTRRSEQYF; cdr3_nt: TGTGCCAGCAGTGTGACCCGAAGGTCCGAGCAGTACTTC
d_call: TRBD2; clone_size: once; j_call: TRBJ2-1; v_call: TRBV11-3; cdr3_aa: CASSLAQGTSNEQFF; cdr3_nt: TGTGCCAGCAGCTTAGCTCAGGGGACTAGCAATGAGCAGTTCTTC
d_call: .; clone_size: .; j_call: TRBJ2-3; v_call: TRBV28; cdr3_aa: CASSSQGSADTQYF; cdr3_nt: TGTGCCAGCAGTAGCCAGGGTAGTGCAGATACGCAGTATTTT
d_call: TRBD2; clone_size: .; j_call: TRBJ2-1; v_call: TRBV7-9; cdr3_aa: CASSLGGLAGVEQFF; cdr3_nt: TGTGCCAGCAGCTTAGGGGGACTAGCGGGAGTTGAGCAGTTCTTC
d_call: TRBD2; clone_size: .; j_call: TRBJ2-7; v_call: TRBV9; cdr3_aa: CASSVTSGRVDEQYF; cdr3_nt: TGTGCCAGCAGCGTGACTAGCGGGAGGGTCGACGAGCAGTACTTC
d_call: .; clone_size: .; j_call: TRBJ2-3; v_call: TRBV13; cdr3_aa: CASSLAGGTYTDTQYF; cdr3_nt: TGTGCCAGCAGTTTGGCCGGGGGAACCTACACAGATACGCAGTATTTT
d_call: TRBD1; clone_size: .; j_call: TRBJ2-3; v_call: TRBV19; cdr3_aa: CASSIGDRGIDTQYF; cdr3_nt: TGTGCCAGTAGTATAGGCGACAGGGGGATAGATACGCAGTATTTT
d_call: .; clone_size: .; j_call: TRBJ2-5; v_call: TRBV7-6; cdr3_aa: CASSLDLAFLETQYF; cdr3_nt: TGTGCCAGCAGCTTAGACCTAGCGTTTCTTGAGACCCAGTACTTC
d_call: TRBD1; clone_size: .; j_call: TRBJ1-5; v_call: TRBV19; cdr3_aa: CASSEYRGQPQHF; cdr3_nt: TGTGCCAGTAGTGAGTACAGGGGTCAGCCCCAGCATTTT
d_call: .; clone_size: medium-sized; j_call: TRBJ1-2; v_call: TRBV4-1; cdr3_aa: CASSQDGDSYGYTF; cdr3_nt: TGCGCCAGCAGCCAAGATGGCGACAGCTATGGCTACACCTTC
d_call: TRBD2; clone_size: medium-sized; j_call: TRBJ2-7; v_call: TRBV7-9; cdr3_aa: CASSGLAGSTYEQYF; cdr3_nt: TGTGCCAGCAGCGGACTAGCGGGATCTACCTACGAGCAGTACTTC
d_call: .; clone_size: .; j_call: TRBJ1-3; v_call: TRBV7-6; cdr3_aa: CASSQLGDTIYF; cdr3_nt: TGTGCCAGCAGTCAACTCGGCGACACCATATATTTT
d_call: TRBD2; clone_size: .; j_call: TRBJ2-5; v_call: TRBV5-1; cdr3_aa: CASSLSGTIQETQYF; cdr3_nt: TGCGCCAGCAGCCTTAGCGGGACCATCCAAGAGACCCAGTACTTC
d_call: .; clone_size: .; j_call: TRBJ2-4; v_call: TRBV28; cdr3_aa: CASIESAGKNIQYF; cdr3_nt: TGTGCCAGCATAGAAAGTGCAGGGAAAAACATTCAGTACTTC
d_call: .; clone_size: once; j_call: TRBJ2-2; v_call: TRBV7-2; cdr3_aa: CASSLSFLGVGLFF; cdr3_nt: TGTGCCAGCAGCTTATCATTCCTCGGGGTTGGGCTGTTTTTT
d_call: TRBD1; clone_size: .; j_call: TRBJ1-5; v_call: TRBV27; cdr3_aa: CASRDRVDQPQHF; cdr3_nt: TGTGCCAGCCGGGACAGGGTGGATCAGCCCCAGCATTTT
d_call: .; clone_size: .; j_call: TRBJ1-2; v_call: TRBV28; cdr3_aa: CASSPTTAYGYTF; cdr3_nt: TGTGCCAGCAGTCCAACGACCGCATATGGCTACACCTTC
d_call: .; clone_size: once; j_call: TRBJ2-1; v_call: TRBV28; cdr3_aa: CASSLDLTNNEQFF; cdr3_nt: TGTGCCAGCAGTTTAGACCTTACCAACAATGAGCAGTTCTTC
d_call: .; clone_size: .; j_call: TRBJ1-2; v_call: TRBV5-1; cdr3_aa: CASSLSRDYGYTF; cdr3_nt: TGCGCCAGCAGCTTGAGCAGAGACTATGGCTACACCTTC
d_call: .; clone_size: once; j_call: TRBJ2-1; v_call: TRBV7-2; cdr3_aa: CASSSRPYNEQFF; cdr3_nt: TGTGCCAGCAGCTCGAGACCTTACAATGAGCAGTTCTTC
d_call: TRBD1; clone_size: .; j_call: TRBJ1-2; v_call: TRBV11-2; cdr3_aa: CASSIYRGSGYTF; cdr3_nt: TGTGCCAGCAGCATCTACAGGGGCTCTGGCTACACCTTC
d_call: .; clone_size: .; j_call: TRBJ1-2; v_call: TRBV28; cdr3_aa: CASSLEGRGYGYTF; cdr3_nt: TGTGCCAGCAGTTTGGAGGGGCGCGGCTATGGCTACACCTTC
d_call: TRBD1; clone_size: .; j_call: TRBJ1-2; v_call: TRBV28; cdr3_aa: CASRDRGLRDPRELF; cdr3_nt: TGTGCCAGCAGAGACAGGGGGCTGCGAGATCCGAGGGAGTTATTC
d_call: TRBD1; clone_size: .; j_call: TRBJ1-6; v_call: TRBV25-1; cdr3_aa: CASSELGTGRSPLHF; cdr3_nt: TGTGCCAGCAGTGAATTAGGGACAGGGCGATCACCCCTCCACTTT
d_call: .; clone_size: .; j_call: TRBJ1-1; v_call: TRBV5-6; cdr3_aa: CASSSVGWGTEAFF; cdr3_nt: TGTGCCAGCAGCTCCGTGGGGTGGGGCACTGAAGCTTTCTTT
d_call: .; clone_size: .; j_call: TRBJ2-7; v_call: TRBV18; cdr3_aa: CASSPVPPNRDFSYEQYF; cdr3_nt: TGTGCCAGCTCACCGGTCCCCCCTAATCGGGACTTCTCCTACGAGCAGTACTTC
d_call: .; clone_size: once; j_call: TRBJ2-2; v_call: TRBV30; cdr3_aa: CAWSFSLAGELFF; cdr3_nt: TGTGCCTGGAGTTTTAGCCTTGCCGGGGAGCTGTTTTTT
d_call: TRBD1; clone_size: .; j_call: TRBJ1-4; v_call: TRBV29-1; cdr3_aa: CSVATGGFSEKLFF; cdr3_nt: TGCAGCGTTGCGACAGGGGGCTTTTCTGAAAAACTGTTTTTT
d_call: .; clone_size: .; j_call: TRBJ1-1; v_call: TRBV5-4; cdr3_aa: CASSPAGLLTEAFF; cdr3_nt: TGTGCCAGCAGCCCCGCAGGGTTGCTAACTGAAGCTTTCTTT
d_call: .; clone_size: .; j_call: TRBJ2-7; v_call: TRBV20-1; cdr3_aa: CSASPGSQAAF; cdr3_nt: TGCAGTGCTAGTCCGGGATCCCAAGCGGCCTTC
d_call: TRBD1; clone_size: few; j_call: TRBJ2-5; v_call: TRBV7-2; cdr3_aa: CASSLAGQGETQYF; cdr3_nt: TGTGCCAGCAGCTTAGCCGGACAGGGGGAGACCCAGTACTTC
d_call: TRBD1; clone_size: once; j_call: TRBJ1-1; v_call: TRBV27; cdr3_aa: CASRHRGSSTEAFF; cdr3_nt: TGTGCCAGCAGACACAGGGGGTCGAGCACTGAAGCTTTCTTT
d_call: TRBD1; clone_size: .; j_call: TRBJ2-5; v_call: TRBV18; cdr3_aa: CASSPGVPRGRETQYF; cdr3_nt: TGTGCCAGCTCACCGGGGGTACCAAGGGGGCGTGAGACCCAGTACTTC
d_call: TRBD2; clone_size: few; j_call: TRBJ2-1; v_call: TRBV28; cdr3_aa: CASISGNEQFF; cdr3_nt: TGTGCCAGCATTAGCGGGAATGAGCAGTTCTTC
d_call: TRBD1; clone_size: .; j_call: TRBJ2-1; v_call: TRBV19; cdr3_aa: CASSTGPGTGTNYNEQFF; cdr3_nt: TGTGCCAGTAGTACAGGTCCCGGGACAGGGACCAATTACAATGAGCAGTTCTTC
d_call: TRBD1; clone_size: .; j_call: TRBJ1-2; v_call: TRBV10-3; cdr3_aa: CAISLQGGNYGYTF; cdr3_nt: TGTGCCATCAGTTTACAGGGGGGGAACTATGGCTACACCTTC
d_call: TRBD2; clone_size: .; j_call: TRBJ2-3; v_call: TRBV10-3; cdr3_aa: CAISGALAGGPDTQYF; cdr3_nt: TGTGCCATCAGTGGGGCTCTAGCGGGAGGACCAGATACGCAGTATTTT
d_call: TRBD2; clone_size: .; j_call: TRBJ2-2; v_call: TRBV11-1; cdr3_aa: CASSLDGGAGELFF; cdr3_nt: TGTGCCAGCAGCTTAGACGGGGGGGCCGGGGAGCTGTTTTTT
d_call: TRBD1; clone_size: once; j_call: TRBJ1-1; v_call: TRBV28; cdr3_aa: CASRAGTGNTEAFF; cdr3_nt: TGTGCCAGCAGGGCCGGGACAGGGAACACTGAAGCTTTCTTT